This T cell receptor beta chain was captured in a study of T cells after yellow fever vaccination. Study-wide context: Researchers used SMART-Seq v4 Ultra Low Input to prepare fractions that had low cell numbers.

There are many counts of this clonotype. Each CDR3 protein gets one entry after TCRdb re-called the 5' RACE reads with MiXCR. The sample has around 250,000 distinct CDR3 sequences; 6.9% are singletons. Sequencing used CD4+ T cells sorted from PBMCs, obtained 15 days after the yellow fever booster vaccination. The sequence was collected from a man between 25 and 39 years old who received the YFV17D yellow fever vaccine.

CDR3 amino acids: CASSPTGTSGYNEQFF. The CDR3 DNA reads as TGTGCCAGCAGTCCTACCGGGACTAGCGGATACAATGAGCAGTTCTTC. The chain couples TRBV7-2 to TRBJ2-1; TRBD2 agrees at 11 bases. The germline V gene encodes CDR1 SGHTA and CDR2 FQGNSA. The CDR3 has 16 residues. Germline trimming cut 6 bases from V and 4 bases from J; bases unmatched to any gene: 8. Variable domain in full (rest from reference TRBV7-2 and TRBJ2-1): GAGVSQSPSNKVTEKGKDVELRCDPISGHTALYWYRQSLGQGLEFLIYFQGNSAPDKSGLPSDRFSAERTGGSVSTLTIQRTQQEDSAVYLCASSPTGTSGYNEQFFGPGTRLTVL.